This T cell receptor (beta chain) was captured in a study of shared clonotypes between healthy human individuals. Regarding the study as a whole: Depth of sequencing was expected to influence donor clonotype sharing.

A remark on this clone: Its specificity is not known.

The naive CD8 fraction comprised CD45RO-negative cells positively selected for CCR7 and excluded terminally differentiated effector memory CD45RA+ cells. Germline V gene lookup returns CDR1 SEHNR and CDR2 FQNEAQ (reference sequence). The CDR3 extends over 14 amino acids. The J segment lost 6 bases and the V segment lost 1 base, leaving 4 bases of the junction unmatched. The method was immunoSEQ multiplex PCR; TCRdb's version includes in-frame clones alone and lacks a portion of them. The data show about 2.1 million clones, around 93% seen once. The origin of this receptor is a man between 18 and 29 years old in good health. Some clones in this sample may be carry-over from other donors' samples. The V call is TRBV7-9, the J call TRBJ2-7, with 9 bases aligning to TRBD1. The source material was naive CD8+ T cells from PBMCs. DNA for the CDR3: TGTGCCAGCAGCTTAGATGACAGGGGGACCGAGCAGTACTTC. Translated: CASSLDDRGTEQYF.